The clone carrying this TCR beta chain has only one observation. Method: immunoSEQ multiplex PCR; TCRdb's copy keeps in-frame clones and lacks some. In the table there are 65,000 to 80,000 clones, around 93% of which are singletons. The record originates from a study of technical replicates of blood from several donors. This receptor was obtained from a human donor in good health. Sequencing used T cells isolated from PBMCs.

The CDR3 DNA sequence: TGCGCCAGCAGCGACGACAGCAACTATGGCTACACCTTC. Encoded protein: CASSDDSNYGYTF. The J gene is TRBJ1-2, the V gene TRBV5-1; a possible D gene is TRBD1 (5 bases). The germline V gene has CDR1 SGHRS and CDR2 YFSETQ. The CDR3 sequence is 13 residues long. V lost 4 bases and J lost 2, with 9 bases in between. Full variable domain (remainder filled in from reference TRBV5-1 and TRBJ1-2): KAGVTQTPRYLIKTRGQQVTLSCSPISGHRSVSWYQQTPGQGLQFLFEYFSETQRNKGNFPGRFSGRQFSNSRSEMNVSTLELGDSALYLCASSDDSNYGYTFGSGTRLTVV.